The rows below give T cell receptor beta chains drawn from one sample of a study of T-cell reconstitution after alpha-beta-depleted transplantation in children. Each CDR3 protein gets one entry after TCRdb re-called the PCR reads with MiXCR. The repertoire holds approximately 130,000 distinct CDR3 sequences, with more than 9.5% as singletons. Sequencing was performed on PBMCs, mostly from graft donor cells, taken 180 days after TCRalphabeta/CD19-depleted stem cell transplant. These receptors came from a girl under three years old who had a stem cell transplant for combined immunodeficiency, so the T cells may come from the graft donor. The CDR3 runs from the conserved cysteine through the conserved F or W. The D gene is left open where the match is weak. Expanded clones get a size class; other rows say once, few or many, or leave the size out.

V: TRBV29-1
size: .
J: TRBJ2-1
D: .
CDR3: CSFPGGSSTYNEQFF
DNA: TGCAGCTTCCCAGGAGGGAGCTCGACCTACAATGAGCAGTTCTTC

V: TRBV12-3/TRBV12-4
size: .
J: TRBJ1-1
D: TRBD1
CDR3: CASSGGTGPTEAFF
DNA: TGTGCCAGCAGTGGGGGGACAGGGCCCACTGAAGCTTTCTTT

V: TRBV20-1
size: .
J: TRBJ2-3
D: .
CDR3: CSARGSADSFYTDTQYF
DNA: TGCAGTGCTAGAGGATCAGCGGATTCGTTCTACACAGATACGCAGTATTTT

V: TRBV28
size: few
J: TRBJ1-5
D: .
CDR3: CASSTLWGGTKDQPQHF
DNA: TGTGCCAGCAGCACCCTCTGGGGAGGGACGAAAGATCAGCCCCAGCATTTT

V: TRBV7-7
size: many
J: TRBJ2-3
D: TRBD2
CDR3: CASSLGVAGTHTQYF
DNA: TGTGCTAGCAGCTTAGGGGTAGCGGGGACCCATACGCAGTATTTT

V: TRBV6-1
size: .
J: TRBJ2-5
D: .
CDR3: CASSTRTGLETQYF
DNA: TGTGCCAGCAGTACCCGGACGGGTTTAGAGACCCAGTACTTC

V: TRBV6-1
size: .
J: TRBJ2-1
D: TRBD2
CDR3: CASSNSGRGNEQFF
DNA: TGTGCCAGCAGCAATAGCGGGAGAGGGAATGAGCAGTTCTTC

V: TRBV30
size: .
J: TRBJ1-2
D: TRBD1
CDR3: CAWTWDSENYGYTF
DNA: TGTGCCTGGACCTGGGACAGTGAGAACTATGGCTACACCTTC

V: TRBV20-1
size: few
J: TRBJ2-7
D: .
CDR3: CSARGDTLREQYF
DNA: TGCAGTGCTAGAGGGGATACGCTACGAGAGCAGTACTTC

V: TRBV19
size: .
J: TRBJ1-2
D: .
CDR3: CASSIYTYGYTF
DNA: TGTGCCAGTAGTATCTACACCTATGGCTACACCTTC

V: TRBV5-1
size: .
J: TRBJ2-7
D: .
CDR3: CASSLGTASSYEQYF
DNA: TGCGCCAGCAGCTTGGGGACAGCTAGCTCCTACGAGCAGTACTTC

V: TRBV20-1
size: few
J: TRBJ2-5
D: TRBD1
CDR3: CSARDPQGYQETQYF
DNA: TGCAGTGCTAGAGATCCACAGGGGTACCAAGAGACCCAGTACTTC

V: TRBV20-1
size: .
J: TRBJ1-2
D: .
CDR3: CSARAPDPRNYGYTF
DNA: TGCAGTGCTAGAGCTCCGGACCCCCGTAACTATGGCTACACCTTC

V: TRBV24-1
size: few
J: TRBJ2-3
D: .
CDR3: CATSDLGGSNPDTQYF
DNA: TGTGCCACCAGTGATTTGGGTGGCTCAAACCCAGATACGCAGTATTTT

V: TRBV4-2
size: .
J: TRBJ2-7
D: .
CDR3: CASSQVDQVGYEQYF
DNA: TGTGCCAGCAGCCAAGTCGATCAGGTGGGATACGAGCAGTACTTC

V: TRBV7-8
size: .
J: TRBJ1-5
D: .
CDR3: CASSLGPPGYGNQPQHF
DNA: TGTGCCAGCAGCTTAGGGCCCCCAGGGTATGGCAATCAGCCCCAGCATTTT

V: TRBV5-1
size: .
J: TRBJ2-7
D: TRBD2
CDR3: CASSQGLANSYEQYF
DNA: TGCGCCAGCAGCCAGGGACTAGCAAACTCCTACGAGCAGTACTTC

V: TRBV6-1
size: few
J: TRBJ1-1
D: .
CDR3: CASSEVLQTEAFF
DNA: TGTGCCAGCAGTGAAGTCCTACAAACTGAAGCTTTCTTT

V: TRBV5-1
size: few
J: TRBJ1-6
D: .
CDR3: CASSSLNEGSPLHF
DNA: TGCGCCAGCAGCTCTCTTAACGAGGGTTCACCCCTCCACTTT

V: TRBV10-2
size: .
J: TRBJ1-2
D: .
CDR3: CASSEFLRQGHYGYTF
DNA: TGCGCCAGCAGTGAGTTCCTGCGGCAGGGGCATTATGGCTACACCTTC

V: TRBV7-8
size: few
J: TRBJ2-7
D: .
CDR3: CASSLGVTPYEQYF
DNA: TGTGCCAGCAGCTTAGGCGTGACGCCCTACGAGCAGTACTTC

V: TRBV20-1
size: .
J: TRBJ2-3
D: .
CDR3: CSASAYGISGLPSTDTQYF
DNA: TGCAGTGCTAGTGCTTATGGAATTAGCGGCCTCCCTAGCACAGATACGCAGTATTTT

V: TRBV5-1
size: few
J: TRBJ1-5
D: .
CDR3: CASSLWGEGNQPQHF
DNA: TGCGCCAGCAGCTTGTGGGGCGAGGGCAATCAGCCCCAGCATTTT

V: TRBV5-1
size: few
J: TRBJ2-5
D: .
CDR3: CASSPTSTGRQETQYF
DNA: TGCGCCAGCAGTCCCACCTCCACAGGGCGGCAAGAGACCCAGTACTTC

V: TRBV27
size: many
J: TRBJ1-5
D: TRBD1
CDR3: CASSPTGVVLNQPQHF
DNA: TGTGCCAGCAGTCCTACAGGGGTAGTGCTTAATCAGCCCCAGCATTTT

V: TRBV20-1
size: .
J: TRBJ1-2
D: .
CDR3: CSARTEGGYPYGYTF
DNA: TGCAGTGCTAGAACAGAAGGGGGGTACCCGTATGGCTACACCTTC

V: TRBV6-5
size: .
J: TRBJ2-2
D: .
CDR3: CASSYTYTGELFF
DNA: TGTGCCAGCAGTTACACGTACACCGGGGAGCTGTTTTTT

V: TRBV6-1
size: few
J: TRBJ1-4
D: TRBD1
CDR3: CASRSYRGINEKLFF
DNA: TGTGCCAGCAGAAGTTACAGGGGGATTAATGAAAAACTGTTTTTT

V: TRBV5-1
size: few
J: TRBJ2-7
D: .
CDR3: CASSTRGDPSYEQYF
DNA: TGCGCCAGCAGTACCAGGGGGGACCCTTCCTACGAGCAGTACTTC

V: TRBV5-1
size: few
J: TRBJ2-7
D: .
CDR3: CASSFSGALYEQYF
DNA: TGCGCCAGCAGCTTTAGCGGAGCCCTCTACGAGCAGTACTTC

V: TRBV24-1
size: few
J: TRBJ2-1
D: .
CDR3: CATSDPGQKTYNEQFF
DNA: TGTGCCACCAGTGATCCGGGACAAAAAACCTACAATGAGCAGTTCTTC

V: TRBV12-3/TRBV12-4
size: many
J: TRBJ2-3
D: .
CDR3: CASSRGLDTQYF
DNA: TGTGCCAGCAGTCGTGGACTAGATACGCAGTATTTT

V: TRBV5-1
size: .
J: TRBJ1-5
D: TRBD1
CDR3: CASSESQGGQPQHF
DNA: TGCGCCAGCAGCGAATCACAGGGGGGTCAGCCCCAGCATTTT

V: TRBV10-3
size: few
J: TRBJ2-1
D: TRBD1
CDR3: CAISEKLPGQGAPNEQFF
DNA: TGTGCCATCAGTGAGAAACTCCCGGGACAGGGGGCCCCCAATGAGCAGTTCTTC

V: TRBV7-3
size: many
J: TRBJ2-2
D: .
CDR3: CASSLRVQFDTGELFF
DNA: TGTGCCAGCAGCTTAAGGGTTCAGTTCGACACCGGGGAGCTGTTTTTT

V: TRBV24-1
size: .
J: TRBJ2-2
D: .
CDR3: CATSDLSENTGELFF
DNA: TGTGCCACCAGTGATTTAAGCGAGAACACCGGGGAGCTGTTTTTT

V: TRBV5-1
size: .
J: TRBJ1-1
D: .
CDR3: CASSLTDAEAFF
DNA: TGCGCCAGCAGCTTGACAGACGCTGAAGCTTTCTTT

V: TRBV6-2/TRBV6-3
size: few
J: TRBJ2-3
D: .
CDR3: CASSYWGGRRTDTQYF
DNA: TGTGCCAGCAGCTACTGGGGAGGTAGGAGGACAGATACGCAGTATTTT

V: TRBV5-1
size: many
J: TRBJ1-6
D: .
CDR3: CASSLEAAQFYSPLHF
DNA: TGCGCCAGCAGCTTGGAGGCAGCGCAATTCTATTCACCCCTCCACTTT

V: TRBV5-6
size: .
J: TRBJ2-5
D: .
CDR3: CASSFGSVRTQYF
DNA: TGTGCCAGCAGCTTTGGTAGCGTCAGGACCCAGTACTTC

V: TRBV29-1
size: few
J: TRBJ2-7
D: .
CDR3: CSVEDQDLEQYF
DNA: TGCAGCGTTGAAGATCAGGACCTTGAGCAGTACTTC

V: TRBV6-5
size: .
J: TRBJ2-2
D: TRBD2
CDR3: CASSYPASGYTGELFF
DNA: TGTGCCAGCAGTTACCCAGCTAGCGGGTACACCGGGGAGCTGTTTTTT